Here is one T cell receptor (beta chain) with its context. Its antigen remains unidentified. This entry is derived from a study of cytomegalovirus exposure and HLA in healthy donors. It was with 60 Vbeta and 13 Jbeta primers that the PCR ran. TCRdb's table, derived via immunoSEQ multiplex PCR, lists solely in-frame clones and lacks some. This sample's clone table lists some 130,000 clones. Study findings and constraints: In vitro experiments confirmed that a few CMV-associated chains were specific for CMV antigens. Other equally common chains were less clonally expanded than HLA-associated TCR beta chains, a later analysis showed. Solely CMV serostatus was available to characterize immune exposure. Across HLA loci, a later analysis found differing TCR association rates, with DRB1 most and HLA-C fewest.

From germline, CDR1 is LGHNA and CDR2 YNFKEQ. The CDR3 extends over 16 amino acids. V shed 5 bases and J 4 bases; nucleotides not matched to a gene: 12. The TCR was taken from a young man in good health and CMV-seronegative. The V and J genes are TRBV4-2 and TRBJ2-7, with 9 bases fitting TRBD2. Sequenced material: PBMCs. CDR3 sequence reads: CASSSISMTSGYEQYF. The CDR3 DNA sequence: TGTGCCAGCAGCTCAATTTCGATGACTAGCGGATACGAGCAGTACTTC.